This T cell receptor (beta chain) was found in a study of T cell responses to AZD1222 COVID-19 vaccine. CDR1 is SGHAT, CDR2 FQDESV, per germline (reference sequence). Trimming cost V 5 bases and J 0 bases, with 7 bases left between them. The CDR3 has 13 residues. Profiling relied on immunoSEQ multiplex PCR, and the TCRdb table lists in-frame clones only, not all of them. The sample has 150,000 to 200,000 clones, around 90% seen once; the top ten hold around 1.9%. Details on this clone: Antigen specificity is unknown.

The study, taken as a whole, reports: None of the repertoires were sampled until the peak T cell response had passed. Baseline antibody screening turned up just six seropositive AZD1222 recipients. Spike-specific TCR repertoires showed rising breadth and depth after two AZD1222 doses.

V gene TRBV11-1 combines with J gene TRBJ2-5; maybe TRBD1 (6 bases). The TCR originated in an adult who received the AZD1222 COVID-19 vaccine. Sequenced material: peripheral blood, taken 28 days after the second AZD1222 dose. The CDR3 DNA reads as TGTGCCAGCAGCCCAGGGGACCAAGAGACCCAGTACTTC. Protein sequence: CASSPGDQETQYF.